The 17 T cell receptor beta chains in this list originate from one sample, sequenced in a study of patients and donors after allogeneic stem cell transplantation. TCRdb reprocessed the RT-PCR reads with MiXCR, giving one entry per CDR3 protein. The sample consists of hundreds of thousands of distinct CDR3 sequences, 16% of them appearing once. The sequenced material came from blood, either unsorted or a sorted T cell fraction (not recorded which). Receptors originate from a human donor who was either an allogeneic HSCT recipient or a stem cell or donor lymphocyte infusion donor (not recorded which). It is not recorded whose cells these are; they may come from a transplant donor.

This clonotype occurred a few times. The V and J genes are TRBV20-1 and TRBJ2-7; either TRBD1 or TRBD2 may fit D (5 bases each). Trimming cost V 3 bases and J 3 bases, with 12 bases left between them. This CDR3 is 13 amino acids long. Germline CDR1 DFQATT, CDR2 SNEGSKA (reference sequence). The CDR3 spells CSARGTENYEQYF. The CDR3 DNA reads TGCAGTGCTAGGGGGACGGAAAACTACGAGCAGTACTTC.

This sequence joins TRBV12-3 or TRBV12-4 and TRBJ1-3; no clear D. The V end was cut by 4 bases, the J end by 0 bases, with 7 bases between. This CDR3 comprises 14 residues. The CDR3 region has the DNA TGTGCCAGCAGTTATTCGGGCTCTGGAAACACCATATATTTT. This translates into CASSYSGSGNTIYF.

The chain joins TRBV5-6 to TRBJ2-2; D may correspond to TRBD1 or TRBD2 (5 bases each). V dropped 6 bases and J dropped 4 bases, with 13 bases sitting between them. This CDR3 has 14 amino acids. Germline V CDR1 and CDR2: SGHDT, YYEEEE. CDR3 sequence (DNA): TGTGCCAGCACCGGGGCAGGGCCCACCGGGGAGCTGTTTTTT. Translation: CASTGAGPTGELFF.

This clonotype was observed a handful of times. The chain couples TRBV2 to TRBJ1-5; 9 bases are a match to TRBD1. This CDR3 region has 14 residues. Germline V CDR1 and CDR2: SNHLY, FYNNEI. V gave up 9 bases and J gave up 7 bases; unmatched junction bases: 10. CDR3 DNA sequence: TGTGCCAGTGACCTGAGGACAGGGGTCCAGCCCCAGCATTTT. Residues: CASDLRTGVQPQHF.

The genes are TRBV12-3 or TRBV12-4 and TRBJ1-1, with 8 bases aligning to TRBD1. This CDR3 is built from 12 residues. V shed 7 bases, J shed 6 bases, and the junction held 4 bases outside the gene matches. In nucleotides, the CDR3 is TGTGCCAGCACCCTGACAGGGGCTGAAGCTTTCTTT. It translates to CASTLTGAEAFF.

This clonotype was observed a handful of times. The chain employs TRBV6-2 or TRBV6-3 and TRBJ2-4; no definite D call. The CDR3 extends over 15 amino acids. The V end was cut by 6 bases, the J end by 0 bases, with 12 bases between. Germline CDR1 MNHEY, CDR2 SVGEGT. The CDR3 DNA follows: TGTGCCAGCAGGAGGACGGCCTTAGCCAAAAACATTCAGTACTTC. It translates to CASRRTALAKNIQYF.

This clonotype was seen a handful of times. This chain connects TRBV11-1 to TRBJ2-3; TRBD2 matches at 11 bases. Per germline, CDR1 SGHAT and CDR2 FQDESV (reference sequence). The trim removed 4 bases at V and 5 bases at J, leaving 14 bases unmatched. There are 18 residues in the CDR3. This CDR3 is CASSYHRLAGRRGDTQYF. The CDR3 nucleotides read TGTGCCAGCAGCTATCACAGACTAGCGGGGAGGAGGGGAGATACGCAGTATTTT.

This clonotype was found many times. The J gene is TRBJ1-5, the V gene TRBV15, with a tentative D call TRBD1 (5 bases). With 0 bases removed from V and 5 bases from J, the gap between germline ends came to 8 bases. CDR1 LNHNV and CDR2 YYDKDF come from the germline V gene (reference sequence). The CDR3 has 14 residues. The CDR3: CATSRDRADQPQHF. DNA for the CDR3: TGTGCCACCAGCAGAGACAGGGCTGATCAGCCCCAGCATTTT.

This clonotype was found a few times. The V call is TRBV11-2, the J call TRBJ1-1; weak D call: TRBD1 (5 bases). Between the trimmed V and J ends, which lost 6 bases and 2 bases, there was a span of 16 bases. CDR1 SGHAT and CDR2 FQNNGV come from the germline V gene. The CDR3 sequence is 15 residues long. The DNA of the CDR3 is TGTGCCAGCAGGTACCCTTGGGGGAGAAACACTGAAGCTTTCTTT. Protein product: CASRYPWGRNTEAFF.

This clonotype has just a few counts. The chain joins TRBV5-1 to TRBJ2-1; D unclear. Germline CDR1 SGHRS, CDR2 YFSETQ. This CDR3 is 16 amino acids long. The V and J ends lost 0 bases and 0 bases respectively, with 10 bases between them. Here the CDR3 reads CASSLEGVASYNEQFF. The CDR3 nucleotides are TGCGCCAGCAGCTTGGAAGGAGTGGCCTCCTACAATGAGCAGTTCTTC.

The gene calls are TRBV7-3 and TRBJ1-1, with a possible D match to TRBD1 (6 bases). CDR3 length: 14 amino acids. Germline V gives CDR1 SGHTA, CDR2 FQGTGA. V was clipped by 4 bases and J by 2 bases, with 11 bases between them. This chain's CDR3 is CASSSGQFNTEAFF. In DNA, the CDR3 is TGTGCCAGCAGCTCCGGACAGTTTAACACTGAAGCTTTCTTT.

The chain has TRBV24-1 and TRBJ1-2, with 8 bases identical to TRBD1. CDR1 KGHDR and CDR2 SFDVKD come from the germline V gene. This CDR3 comprises 11 residues. V shed 12 bases, J shed 3 bases, and the junction held 2 bases outside the gene matches. CDR3 sequence reads: CASQGDYGYTF. The CDR3 DNA reads TGTGCCTCACAGGGGGACTATGGCTACACCTTC.

This clonotype has just a few counts. The V call is TRBV20-1, the J call TRBJ2-5, with 8 bases identical to TRBD2. The CDR3 spans 15 residues. The junction had 10 bases not matched to a gene; V was cut back by 6 bases and J by 1 base. Germline loops: CDR1 DFQATT, CDR2 SNEGSKA (reference sequence). The CDR3 region is CSAPGLGGIQETQYF. Written as DNA, the CDR3 is TGCAGTGCCCCGGGACTAGGGGGAATCCAAGAGACCCAGTACTTC.

This chain uses TRBV25-1 with TRBJ2-3; TRBD1 matches 7 bases. The CDR3 runs to 12 residues. From germline, CDR1 is MGHDK and CDR2 SYGVNS. With V trimmed by 8 bases and J by 6 bases, 5 bases remained unmatched. The CDR3: CASETGWDTQYF. The CDR3 region has the DNA TGTGCCAGCGAGACAGGGTGGGATACGCAGTATTTT. The entire variable domain, with the rest obtained from reference TRBV25-1 and TRBJ2-3, is as follows: EADIYQTPRYLVIGTGKKITLECSQTMGHDKMYWYQQDPGMELHLIHYSYGVNSTEKGDLSSESTVSRIRTEHFPLTLESARPSHTSQYLCASETGWDTQYFGPGTRLTVL.

This clonotype was seen only a few times. The chain employs TRBV7-6 and TRBJ1-4; possible D gene TRBD1, 6 bases. The germline V gene encodes CDR1 SGHVS and CDR2 FNYEAQ. V gave up 2 bases and J gave up 0 bases, with 7 bases separating them. This CDR3 contains 15 residues. CDR3 sequence reads: CASSLRTATNEKLFF. The CDR3 nucleotides are TGTGCCAGCAGCTTAAGGACAGCAACTAATGAAAAACTGTTTTTT.

This clonotype was recorded a few times. The chain links TRBV20-1 to TRBJ2-1, with 7 bases that match TRBD2. Germline CDR1 is DFQATT and CDR2 is SNEGSKA (reference sequence). The CDR3 has 15 amino acids. V shed 7 bases and J 0 bases; nucleotides not matched to a gene: 9. CDR3 DNA sequence: TGCAGTGTCCTGATGCGGGGGAGCTCCTACAATGAGCAGTTCTTC. Translating it yields CSVLMRGSSYNEQFF.

The V call is TRBV25-1, the J call TRBJ1-6, with D unclear. The CDR3 spans 13 residues. Trimming pared 4 bases from V and 6 bases from J, leaving 7 bases between. CDR1 is MGHDK, CDR2 SYGVNS, per germline. The CDR3 DNA sequence: TGTGCCAGCAGTGGGGTGGGTAATTCACCCCTCCACTTT. It is translated as CASSGVGNSPLHF.